The clone carrying this TCR beta chain appeared many times. Its cognate antigen is unknown. The data derive from a study of T-cell reconstitution after alpha-beta-depleted transplantation in children. Whole-study results and caveats: T-cell numbers and diversity one year post-transplant derived largely from freshly generated T cells. Expanded graft clones numbering several hundred reportedly gave rise to alpha-beta T cells about two months after transplant.

Germline CDR1 SQVTM, CDR2 ANQGSEA. The CDR3 runs 11 residues. Unique molecular identifiers were built into the TCRbeta library. One entry per CDR3 protein, called by TCRdb with MiXCR from the PCR reads. The top ten hold about 8.2% of the sample, which has around 270,000 distinct CDR3 sequences, roughly 7.8% seen once. Sequencing used peripheral blood, obtained 360 days after TCRalphabeta/CD19-depleted stem cell transplant. The rearrangement joins TRBV29-1 to TRBJ1-2; D gene unclear. The receptor was isolated from a female patient aged 2 to 10 who had a stem cell transplant for Fanconi anemia, so the T cells may come from the graft donor. The CDR3 protein is CRGGGSGGYTF. The CDR3, as DNA: TGCAGGGGAGGAGGGTCCGGTGGCTACACCTTC. Drawing the rest from reference TRBV29-1 and TRBJ1-2, the complete variable domain is SAVISQKPSRDICQRGTSLTIQCQVDSQVTMMFWYRQQPGQSLTLIATANQGSEATYESGFVIDKFPISRPNLTFSTLTVSNMSPEDSSIYLCRGGGSGGYTFGSGTRLTVV.